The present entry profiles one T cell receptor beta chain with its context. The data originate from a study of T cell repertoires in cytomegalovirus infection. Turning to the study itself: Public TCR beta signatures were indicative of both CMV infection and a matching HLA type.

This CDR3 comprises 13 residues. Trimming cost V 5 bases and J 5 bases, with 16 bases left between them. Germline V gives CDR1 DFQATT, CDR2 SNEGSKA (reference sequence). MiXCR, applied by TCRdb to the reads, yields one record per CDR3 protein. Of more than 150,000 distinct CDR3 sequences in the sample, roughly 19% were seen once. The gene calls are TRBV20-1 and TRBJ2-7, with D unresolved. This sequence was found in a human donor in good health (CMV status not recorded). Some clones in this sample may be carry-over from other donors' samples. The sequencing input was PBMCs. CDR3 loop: CSAEISRRDEQYF. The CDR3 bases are TGCAGTGCTGAAATTAGCCGACGCGACGAGCAGTACTTC.